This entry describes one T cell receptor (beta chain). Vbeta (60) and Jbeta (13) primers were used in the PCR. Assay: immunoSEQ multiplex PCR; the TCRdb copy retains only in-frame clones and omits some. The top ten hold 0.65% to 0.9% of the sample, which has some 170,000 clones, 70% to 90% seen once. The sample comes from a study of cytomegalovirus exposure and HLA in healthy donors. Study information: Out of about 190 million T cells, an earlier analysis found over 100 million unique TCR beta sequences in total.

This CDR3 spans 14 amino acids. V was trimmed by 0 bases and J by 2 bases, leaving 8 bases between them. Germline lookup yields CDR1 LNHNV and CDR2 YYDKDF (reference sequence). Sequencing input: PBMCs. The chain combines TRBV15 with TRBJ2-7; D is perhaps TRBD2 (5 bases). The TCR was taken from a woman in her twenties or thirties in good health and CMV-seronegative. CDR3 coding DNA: TGTGCCACCAGCAGAGACCCGGGGACCTACGAGCAGTACTTC. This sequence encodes CATSRDPGTYEQYF.